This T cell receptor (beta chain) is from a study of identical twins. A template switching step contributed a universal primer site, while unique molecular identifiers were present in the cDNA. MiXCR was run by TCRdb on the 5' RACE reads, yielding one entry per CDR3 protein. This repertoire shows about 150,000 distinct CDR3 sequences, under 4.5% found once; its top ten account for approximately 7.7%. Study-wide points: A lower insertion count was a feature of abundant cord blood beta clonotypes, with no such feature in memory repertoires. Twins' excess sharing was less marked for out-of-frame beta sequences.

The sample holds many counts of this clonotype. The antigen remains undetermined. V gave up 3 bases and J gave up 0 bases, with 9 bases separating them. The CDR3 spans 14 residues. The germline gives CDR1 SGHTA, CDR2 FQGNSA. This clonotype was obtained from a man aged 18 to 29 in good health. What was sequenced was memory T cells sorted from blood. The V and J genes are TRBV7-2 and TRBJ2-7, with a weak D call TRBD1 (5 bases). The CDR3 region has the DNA TGTGCCAGCAGCTTCAGGGTTTTCTCCTACGAGCAGTACTTC. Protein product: CASSFRVFSYEQYF. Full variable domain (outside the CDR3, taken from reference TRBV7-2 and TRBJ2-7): GAGVSQSPSNKVTEKGKDVELRCDPISGHTALYWYRQSLGQGLEFLIYFQGNSAPDKSGLPSDRFSAERTGGSVSTLTIQRTQQEDSAVYLCASSFRVFSYEQYFGPGTRLTVT.